The following is a TCR beta chain sequence with its context. Its antigen specificity is not known. Base qualities are not recorded, but no much larger clone differs from it by a single base. This sample was included in a study of OX40 agonist ivuxolimab in advanced cancers. Regarding the research as a whole: Ivuxolimab, which targeted the costimulatory receptor OX40 (CD134), was an agonistic, fully human IgG2 monoclonal antibody. Intravenous ivuxolimab was administered to patients every 2 weeks at six dose levels: 0.01, 0.1, 0.3, 1.5, 3 and 10 mg/kg. Of the roughly 54 dose-escalation patients, hepatocellular carcinoma was present in around 19, melanoma in approximately 15, renal cell carcinoma in 9 and head and neck cancer in 9. In the dose-escalation cohort, 65% to 85% of patients were male, and the mean age was approximately 60 years with a range of roughly 20 to 79. Prior anti-PD-1, anti-PD-L1 or anti-CTLA-4 therapy was permitted, and checkpoint inhibitors had been received by under 50% of dose-escalation patients. Partial responses occurred in three dose-escalation patients: two with cutaneous melanoma and one with hepatocellular carcinoma. Peripheral TCRbeta sequencing aimed to test whether ivuxolimab altered TCR sequence diversity and caused clonal T-cell expansion. The paper describes the monotherapy dose-escalation part (N = 52 patients) of the phase I trial of ivuxolimab. General study outcomes and caveats: In the 0.1-3.0 mg/kg groups, partial responders had among the lowest normalized peripheral clonal expansion, particularly in CD8+ T cells. Low levels of normalized T-cell clonal expansion were also shown by some nonresponding patients. Antigen specificity was not determined for the clonally expanded peripheral T cells. Clonal expansion of both CD4+ and CD8+ blood T cells was observed from baseline to week 6 at doses 0.1 to 3.0 mg/kg. After ivuxolimab, expanded clones were on average more numerous among CD8+ T cells than among CD4+ T cells.

Measured from the cysteine to the phenylalanine, the CDR3 is 13 residues long. The only DNA kept is the CDR3, 39 bases in frame from the first base. From a lookup of the germline V gene, CDR1 and CDR2 are SGDLS and YYNGEE. The junction shows trimming of 0 bases on V and 4 bases on J, plus 7 bases between the germline ends. Genomic DNA was extracted from sorted cells for sequencing of the TCRbeta CDR3 region. TCRbeta CDR3 regions were sequenced using the immunoSEQ Assay. TCRdb provides this immuneACCESS table in a form limited to in-frame rearrangements. Some clones are lacking; in checked studies, under half of them reflect an unresolved V gene, and why the rest are absent is not known. This sample comprises tens of thousands of clones, 86% of them detected only once. The top ten clonotypes cover 8% to 10% of the sample. The trial excluded patients who had a history of autoimmune disease or were on systemic immunosuppression. Peripheral blood for TCR sequencing was collected from all dose cohorts at baseline, on cycle 4 day 1, and on cycle 7 day 1. The samples were drawn from a first-in-human, open-label, multicenter phase I dose-escalation trial of ivuxolimab. The trial enrolled adults with locally advanced or metastatic head and neck squamous cell, hepatocellular, melanoma or renal cell carcinoma. CD4+ and CD8+ T cells were sorted separately from peripheral blood before TCR sequencing.

The specimen comprised CD4+ or CD8+ T cells sorted from blood, sampled in a trial of the OX40 agonist ivuxolimab. The rearranged segments are TRBV9 and TRBJ1-1; a tentative D call is TRBD1 (5 bases match). This receptor was taken from an adult with an advanced solid tumor such as melanoma, head and neck, liver or kidney cancer. The CDR3 region reads CASSVDRGTEAFF. In nucleotide form, the sequence is TGTGCCAGCAGCGTAGATAGGGGCACTGAAGCTTTCTTT.